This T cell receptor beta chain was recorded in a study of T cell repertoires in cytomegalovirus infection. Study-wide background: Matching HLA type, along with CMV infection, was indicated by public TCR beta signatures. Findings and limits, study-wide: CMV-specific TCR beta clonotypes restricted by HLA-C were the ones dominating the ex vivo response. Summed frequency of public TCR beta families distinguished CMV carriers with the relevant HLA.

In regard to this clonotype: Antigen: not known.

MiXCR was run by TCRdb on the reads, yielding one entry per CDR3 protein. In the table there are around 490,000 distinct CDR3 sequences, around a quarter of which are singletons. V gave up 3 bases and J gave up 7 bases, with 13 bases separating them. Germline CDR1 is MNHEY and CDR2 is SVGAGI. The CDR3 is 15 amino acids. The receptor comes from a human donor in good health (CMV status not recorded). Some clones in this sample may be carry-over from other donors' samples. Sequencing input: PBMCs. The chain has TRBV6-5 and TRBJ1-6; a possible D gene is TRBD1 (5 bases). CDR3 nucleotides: TGTGCCAGCAGTTATTTCCAGGGACCGAATTCACCCCTCCACTTT. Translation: CASSYFQGPNSPLHF.